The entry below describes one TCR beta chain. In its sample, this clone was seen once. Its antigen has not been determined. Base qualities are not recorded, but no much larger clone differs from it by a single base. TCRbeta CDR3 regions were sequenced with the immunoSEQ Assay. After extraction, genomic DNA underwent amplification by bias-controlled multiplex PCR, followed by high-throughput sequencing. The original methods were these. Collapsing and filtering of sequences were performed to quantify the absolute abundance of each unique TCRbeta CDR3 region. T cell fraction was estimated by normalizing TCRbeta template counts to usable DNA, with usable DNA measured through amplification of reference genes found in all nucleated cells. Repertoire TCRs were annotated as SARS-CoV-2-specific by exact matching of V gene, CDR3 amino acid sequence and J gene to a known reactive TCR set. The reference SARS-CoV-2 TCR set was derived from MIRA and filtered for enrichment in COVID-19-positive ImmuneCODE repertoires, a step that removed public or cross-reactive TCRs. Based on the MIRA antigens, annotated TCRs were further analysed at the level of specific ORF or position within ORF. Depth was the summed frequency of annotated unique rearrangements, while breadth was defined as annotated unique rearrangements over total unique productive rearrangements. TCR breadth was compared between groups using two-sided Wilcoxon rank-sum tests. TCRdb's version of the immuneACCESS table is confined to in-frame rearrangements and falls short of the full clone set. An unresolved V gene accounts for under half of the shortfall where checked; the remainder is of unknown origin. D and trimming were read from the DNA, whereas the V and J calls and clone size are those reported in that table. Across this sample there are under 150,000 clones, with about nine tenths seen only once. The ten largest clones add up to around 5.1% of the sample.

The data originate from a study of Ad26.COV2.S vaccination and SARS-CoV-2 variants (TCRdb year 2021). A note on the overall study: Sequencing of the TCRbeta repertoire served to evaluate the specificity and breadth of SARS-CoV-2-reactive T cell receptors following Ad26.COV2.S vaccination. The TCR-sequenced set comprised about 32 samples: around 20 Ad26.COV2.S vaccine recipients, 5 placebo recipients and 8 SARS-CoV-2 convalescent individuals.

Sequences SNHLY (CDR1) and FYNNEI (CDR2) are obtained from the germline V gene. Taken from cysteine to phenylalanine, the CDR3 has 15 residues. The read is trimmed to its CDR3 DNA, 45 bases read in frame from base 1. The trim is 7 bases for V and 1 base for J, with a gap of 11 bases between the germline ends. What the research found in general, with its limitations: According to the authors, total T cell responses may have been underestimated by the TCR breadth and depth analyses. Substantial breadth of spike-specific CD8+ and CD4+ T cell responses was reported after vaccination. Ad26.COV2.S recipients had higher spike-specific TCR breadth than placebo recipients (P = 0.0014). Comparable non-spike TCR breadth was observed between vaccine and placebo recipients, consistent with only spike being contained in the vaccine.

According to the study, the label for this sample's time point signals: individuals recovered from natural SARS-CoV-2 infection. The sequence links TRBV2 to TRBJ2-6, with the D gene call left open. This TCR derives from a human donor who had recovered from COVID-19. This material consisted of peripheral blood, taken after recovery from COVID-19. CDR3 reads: CASKIRDSGANVLTF. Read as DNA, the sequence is TGTGCCAGCAAAATTAGGGATTCTGGGGCCAACGTCCTGACTTTC.